The 23 T cell receptor beta chains listed next were all sequenced from one sample in a study of blood T cell repertoires in COVID-19. Generated by immunoSEQ multiplex PCR, the TCRdb table keeps only in-frame clones and is missing some. Among around 63,000 clones listed, around 89% were seen once. Material: peripheral blood. Receptors were obtained from a woman aged 55 to 70 with acute or convalescent COVID-19.

The chain employs TRBV14 and TRBJ1-2; D ambiguous. V was shortened by 0 bases and J by 4 bases, with 6 bases between the two germline ends. The CDR3 is made up of 13 amino acids. Germline lookup yields CDR1 SGHDN and CDR2 FVKESK. This CDR3 reads CASSQDVFYGYTF. For the CDR3, the DNA is TGTGCCAGCAGCCAAGACGTTTTCTATGGCTACACCTTC.

The gene calls are TRBV5-1 and TRBJ2-1, with D possibly being TRBD2 (5 bases). Trimming removed 4 bases at V and 3 bases at J, with 11 bases between. This CDR3 has 14 amino acids. From germline, CDR1 is SGHRS and CDR2 YFSETQ. As DNA, the CDR3 is TGCGCCAGCAGCCTCGACTACTTCTACAATGAGCAGTTCTTC. This sequence encodes CASSLDYFYNEQFF.

The chain carries TRBV29-1 and TRBJ1-2; 7 bases align to TRBD1. The CDR3 has 13 amino acids. Germline assignment: CDR1 SQVTM and CDR2 ANQGSEA. Trimming removed 7 bases from V and 2 bases from J; junction bases left unmatched: 7. The CDR3 loop is CSADPRGNYGYTF. DNA of the CDR3: TGCAGCGCTGACCCCAGGGGGAACTATGGCTACACCTTC.

This chain links TRBV19 with TRBJ2-1; the match to TRBD2 covers 12 bases. The CDR3 sequence is 15 residues long. The V and J ends lost 5 bases and 5 bases, in that order; junction bases with no gene match: 4. Germline V gene lookup returns CDR1 LNHDA and CDR2 SQIVND (reference sequence). The CDR3 DNA sequence: TGTGCCAGTAGTCTAGCGGGGGGGCGCCACAATGAGCAGTTCTTC. It yields the protein CASSLAGGRHNEQFF. Together with reference TRBV19 and TRBJ2-1, the CDR3 gives the full variable domain: DGGITQSPKYLFRKEGQNVTLSCEQNLNHDAMYWYRQDPGQGLRLIYYSQIVNDFQKGDIAEGYSVSREKKESFPLTVTSAQKNPTAFYLCASSLAGGRHNEQFFGPGTRLTVL.

This chain connects TRBV5-1 to TRBJ2-5; D gene ambiguous. V lost 6 bases to trimming and J lost 1 base, with 16 bases between them. Germline CDR1 reads SGHRS; CDR2 reads YFSETQ. This CDR3 region has 15 residues. The CDR3 nucleotides read TGCGCCAGCACCTCGACCCAAACAGTCCAAGAGACCCAGTACTTC. Translated: CASTSTQTVQETQYF.

The CDR3 nucleotides are TGTGCCAGTGAGAAAGGAGTCCCCAATGAAAAACTGTTTTTT. It specifies CASEKGVPNEKLFF. The rearrangement links TRBV19 to TRBJ1-4; unclear D gene. This CDR3 is 14 amino acids long. Trimming took 8 bases from V and 5 from J, leaving 15 bases between them. Germline V gives CDR1 LNHDA, CDR2 SQIVND (reference sequence).

The chain links TRBV7-9 to TRBJ2-4, with D perhaps matching TRBD1 (5 bases). The V end was cut by 1 base, the J end by 9 bases, with 16 bases between. Germline V gene data show CDR1 as SEHNR and CDR2 as FQNEAQ (reference sequence). The CDR3 runs to 15 residues. This CDR3 is CASSLGYRAQGIQYF. For the CDR3, the DNA is TGTGCCAGCAGCTTAGGATATCGGGCTCAGGGCATTCAGTACTTC.

The chain's CDR3 is CSVEGQGEVYGYTF. DNA of the CDR3: TGCAGCGTTGAGGGACAGGGAGAGGTCTATGGCTACACCTTC. This chain links TRBV29-1 with TRBJ1-2; 9 bases line up with TRBD1. Trimming at V came to 3 bases and at J to 4 bases, leaving 6 bases not matched to a gene. The CDR3 length is 14 residues. CDR1 SQVTM and CDR2 ANQGSEA come from the germline V gene.

The gene calls are TRBV5-6 and TRBJ2-1, with 11 bases fitting TRBD2. Germline CDR1 is SGHDT and CDR2 is YYEEEE. Germline trimming cut 4 bases from V and 9 bases from J; bases unmatched to any gene: 15. The CDR3 sequence is 17 residues long. The CDR3 sequence is CASSPRSGSGRGGEQFF. In DNA, the CDR3 is TGTGCCAGCAGCCCCCGGTCGGGTAGCGGGAGGGGAGGTGAGCAGTTCTTC.

The chain joins TRBV4-3 to TRBJ1-1, with 10 bases lining up with TRBD1. After removal of 0 bases from V and 6 bases from J, the junction contained 7 bases not matched to a gene. Germline V lookup: CDR1 LGHNA, CDR2 YSLEER. The CDR3 is 16 residues long. The DNA for the CDR3 is TGCGCCAGCAGCCAAGATCTGGGACAGGGGTTCCCTGAAGCTTTCTTT. This sequence encodes CASSQDLGQGFPEAFF.

The gene calls are TRBV18 and TRBJ2-5, with TRBD2 matching over 7 bases. The CDR3 extends over 17 amino acids. The V and J ends lost 6 bases and 4 bases, in that order; junction bases with no gene match: 17. Germline CDR1 is KGHSH and CDR2 is LQKENI. The CDR3 protein is CASSPGGMTARGETQYF. The CDR3 DNA follows: TGTGCCAGCTCCCCCGGGGGGATGACTGCGAGGGGAGAGACCCAGTACTTC.

On this clone itself: One end of the junction varies from germline; a read error may be responsible. V and J are TRBV29-1 and TRBJ2-3, with 12 bases matching TRBD2. The CDR3 totals 15 residues. CDR1 and CDR2 from the germline V gene are SQVTM and ANQGSEA. CDR3 in amino acids: CSVEGTSGSTDTQYF. CDR3 DNA sequence: TGCAGCGTCGAAGGGACTAGCGGGAGCACAGATACGCAGTATTTT.

This clone was counted once. V is TRBV11-2 and J is TRBJ2-7; no firm D call. Germline CDR1 reads SGHAT; CDR2 reads FQNNGV. This CDR3 has 14 amino acids. Trimming shortened V by 3 bases and J by 0 bases, and 9 bases separated the two germline ends. The CDR3 spells CASSFAQFSYEQYV. The DNA for the CDR3 is TGTGCCAGCAGCTTTGCCCAGTTCTCCTACGAGCAGTACGTC.

V and J are TRBV7-6 and TRBJ1-3; no reliable D call. CDR1 SGHVS and CDR2 FNYEAQ come from the germline V gene. The CDR3 has 16 amino acids. V dropped 0 bases and J dropped 0 bases, with 9 bases sitting between them. The DNA of the CDR3 is TGTGCCAGCAGCTTAGCGCTTACAGACTCTGGAAACACCATATATTTT. Translated: CASSLALTDSGNTIYF. The full variable domain, in which reference TRBV7-6 and TRBJ1-3 provide the parts outside the CDR3, is GAGVSQSPRYKVTKRGQDVALRCDPISGHVSLYWYRQALGQGPEFLTYFNYEAQQDKSGLPNDRFSAERPEGSISTLTIQRTEQRDSAMYRCASSLALTDSGNTIYFGEGSWLTVV.

The chain is built from TRBV28 and TRBJ2-7; TRBD1 aligns across 7 bases. CDR1 and CDR2 (germline): MDHEN, SYDVKM. V shed 6 bases, J shed 6 bases, and the junction held 11 bases outside the gene matches. The CDR3 has 14 amino acids. The CDR3 loop is CASSPTGLRGEQYV. For the CDR3, the DNA is TGTGCCAGCAGCCCGACAGGGTTAAGGGGCGAGCAGTACGTC.

This clone has more than one count but fewer than ten. The chain employs TRBV19 and TRBJ1-2; no clear D. The CDR3 consists of 13 residues. Deletions cut 5 bases from V and 1 base from J, with 8 bases between. Germline V gives CDR1 LNHDA, CDR2 SQIVND (reference sequence). CDR3 in amino acids: CASSPRNNYGYTF. The CDR3, as DNA: TGTGCCAGTAGTCCGCGAAATAACTATGGCTACACCTTC.

The chain has TRBV29-1 and TRBJ1-2; 10 bases match TRBD1. V shed 4 bases and J 5 bases; nucleotides not matched to a gene: 10. The germline CDR1 and CDR2 sequences are SQVTM and ANQGSEA. The CDR3 has 15 residues. In DNA form, the CDR3 reads TGCAGCGTTGCTTCGGGACAGGGGATGTATTATGGCTACACCTTC. Translated, it gives CSVASGQGMYYGYTF. Looking up the rest from reference TRBV29-1 and TRBJ1-2 gives the full variable domain: SAVISQKPSRDICQRGTSLTIQCQVDSQVTMMFWYRQQPGQSLTLIATANQGSEATYESGFVIDKFPISRPNLTFSTLTVSNMSPEDSSIYLCSVASGQGMYYGYTFGSGTRLTVV.

The chain uses TRBV19 and TRBJ1-2, with D possibly matching TRBD1 (6 bases). The CDR3 loop spans 14 amino acids. The V end lost 7 bases, the J end lost 4 bases, and 16 bases lay between the germline ends. The V gene's germline CDR1 is LNHDA and CDR2 SQIVND (reference sequence). The CDR3 coding sequence is TGTGCCAGTACCCCCTTTGGGACAAGCTATGGCTACACCTTC. Translating it yields CASTPFGTSYGYTF. Drawing the rest from reference TRBV19 and TRBJ1-2, the complete variable domain is DGGITQSPKYLFRKEGQNVTLSCEQNLNHDAMYWYRQDPGQGLRLIYYSQIVNDFQKGDIAEGYSVSREKKESFPLTVTSAQKNPTAFYLCASTPFGTSYGYTFGSGTRLTVV.

V and J are TRBV19 and TRBJ2-3; D is uncertain. CDR3 size: 15 residues. Germline V gene lookup returns CDR1 LNHDA and CDR2 SQIVND (reference sequence). Trimming took 5 bases from V and 2 from J, leaving 14 bases between them. In DNA, the CDR3 is TGTGCCAGTAGTGGGCTGGCGAACCCCACAGATACGCAGTATTTT. Its protein product is CASSGLANPTDTQYF.

The chain carries TRBV7-2 and TRBJ2-4; D might be TRBD2 (7 bases). Germline values: CDR1 SGHTA, CDR2 FQGNSA. The CDR3 spans 14 residues. Trimming removed 1 base at V and 11 bases at J, with 15 bases between. The CDR3 DNA sequence: TGTGCCAGCAGCTTAGGGGGCGGGGGCGCCGTTCAGTACTTC. Its translation: CASSLGGGGAVQYF.

The rearrangement links TRBV3-1 (or the pseudogene TRBV3-2) to TRBJ1-4; 8 nucleotides match TRBD1. Per the germline V gene, CDR1 is LGHDT and CDR2 is YNNKEL (reference sequence). The CDR3 sequence is 15 residues long. The junction had 8 bases not matched to a gene; V was cut back by 3 bases and J by 8 bases. The CDR3 DNA sequence: TGTGCCAGCAGCCAGCAGGGGGCTGGAGGCGAAAAACTGTTTTTT. Amino acid sequence: CASSQQGAGGEKLFF.

The CDR3 loop is CASSQEIGAGANVLTF. The CDR3 DNA reads TGTGCCAGCAGCCAAGAAATCGGGGCTGGGGCCAACGTCCTGACTTTC. V is TRBV4-2 and J is TRBJ2-6, with D perhaps TRBD2 (5 bases). Trimming took 0 bases from V and 2 from J, leaving 8 bases between them. The CDR3 contains 16 residues. Germline CDR1 LGHNA, CDR2 YNFKEQ.

The V call is TRBV18, the J call TRBJ2-5, with D perhaps matching TRBD1 (5 bases). Germline V gives CDR1 KGHSH, CDR2 LQKENI. The V end lost 5 bases, the J end lost 1 base, and 8 bases lay between the germline ends. The CDR3 consists of 13 residues. CDR3 DNA: TGTGCCAGCTCATTGGACACCCAAGAGACCCAGTACTTC. Translated: CASSLDTQETQYF.